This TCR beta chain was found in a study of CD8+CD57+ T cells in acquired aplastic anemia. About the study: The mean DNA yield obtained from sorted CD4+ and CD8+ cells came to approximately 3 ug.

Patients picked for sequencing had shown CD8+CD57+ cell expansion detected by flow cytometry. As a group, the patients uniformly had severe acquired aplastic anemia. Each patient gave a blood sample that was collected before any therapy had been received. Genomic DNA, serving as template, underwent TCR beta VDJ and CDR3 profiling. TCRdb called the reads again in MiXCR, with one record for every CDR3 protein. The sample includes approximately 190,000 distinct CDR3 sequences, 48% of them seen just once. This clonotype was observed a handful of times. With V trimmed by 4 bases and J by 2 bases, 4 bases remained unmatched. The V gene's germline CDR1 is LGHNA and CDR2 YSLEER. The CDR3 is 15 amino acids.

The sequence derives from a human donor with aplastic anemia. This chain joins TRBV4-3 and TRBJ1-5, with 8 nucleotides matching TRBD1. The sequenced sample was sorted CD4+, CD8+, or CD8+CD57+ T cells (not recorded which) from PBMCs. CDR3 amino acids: CASSLSTGGNQPQHF. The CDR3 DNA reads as TGCGCCAGCAGCCTATCGACAGGGGGCAATCAGCCCCAGCATTTT.